Listed below are T cell receptor beta chains from one sample, sequenced in a study of shared clonotypes between healthy human individuals. Repertoires were generated with immunoSEQ multiplex PCR, while TCRdb's copy carries only in-frame clones and drops some. The sample has about 750,000 clones; roughly 92% are singletons. Sequences were obtained from naive CD8+ T cells sorted from blood. These receptors all come from a man aged 30 to 39 in good health. CDR3s include the opening cysteine and the closing phenylalanine or tryptophan.

>TRBV10-3|TRBJ1-3
CAISDSLNSGNTIYF
>TRBV4-1|TRBJ1-5
CAGREGRWQPQHF
>TRBV7-2|TRBJ2-7
CASSFKEAYEQYF
>TRBV5-5|TRBJ2-1
CASSLGVNEQFF
>TRBV5-1|TRBJ2-7
CASSFGLAYEQYF
>TRBV5-6|TRBJ2-7
CASSLGLADSYEQYF
>TRBV7-9|TRBJ2-7
CASSREGQGNEQYF
>TRBV7-9|TRBJ1-4
CASRYEGAHGKLFF
>TRBV27|TRBJ2-7
CASRSQGGYEQYF
>TRBV7-9|TRBJ2-7
CASSSSGGGYEQYF
>TRBV5-4|TRBJ1-1
CASSLMGSTEAFF
>TRBV6-4|TRBJ2-1
CASRPSGTSDYNEQFF
>TRBV28|TRBJ2-2
CASRAGETNTGELFF
>TRBV5-4|TRBJ2-2
CASSRPGDLNTGELFF
>TRBV15|TRBJ2-5
CATSWRAIQETQYF
>TRBV4-2|TRBJ2-1
CASSQATDYNEQFF
>TRBV7-8|TRBJ1-1
CASSLASTEAFF
>TRBV11-1|TRBJ2-3
CASSPGDTFSGSSTDTQYF
>TRBV6-6|TRBJ2-5
CASSSSVQGLYETQYF
>TRBV2|TRBJ2-7
CASRVSSSYEQYF
>TRBV25-1|TRBJ2-5
CASSEFEGLGETQYF
>TRBV5-6|TRBJ1-5
CASSDGGTGLGGFNQPQHF
>TRBV11-2|TRBJ2-7
CASSRGGKLGEQYF
>TRBV27|TRBJ1-1
CASTPGVGDTEAFF
>TRBV9|TRBJ2-3
CASSGRLAGGTDTQYF
>TRBV4-1|TRBJ1-2
CASSQLDRNGYTF
>TRBV19|TRBJ2-1
CASSIVSGSRNEQFF
>TRBV11-2|TRBJ2-7
CASSSDRDPIYEQYF
>TRBV5-6|TRBJ1-2
CASSSGQNTNYGYTF
>TRBV7-6|TRBJ2-3
CASSLRGPSGVTDTQYF
>TRBV7-9|TRBJ1-1
CASGRVLNTEAFF
>TRBV19|TRBJ2-5
CASSMWAGGPETQYF
>TRBV4-3|TRBJ2-7
CASSQVLAGSSYEQYF
>TRBV13|TRBJ2-7
CASSPNSGREQYF
>TRBV27|TRBJ2-7
CASSLSQGPHSYEQYF
>TRBV2|TRBJ1-1
CASSTWEGNTEAFF
>TRBV27|TRBJ2-7
CASSLMTSGHEQYF